This T cell receptor beta chain stems from a study of shared clonotypes between healthy human individuals. Study summary: For every donor, three CD4 naive, three CD4 memory, two CD8 naive and one CD8 memory plates were used.

The assay was immunoSEQ multiplex PCR, and TCRdb's table has in-frame clones only and misses some. The table shows 2 million to 2.5 million clones, with about 94% occurring only once. CDR3 length equals 16 residues. Trimming cost V 4 bases and J 0 bases; bases outside gene matches: 5. Germline-derived CDR1 and CDR2 are SGDLS and YYNGEE. This clone was counted once. The naive CD8 population came from CD45RO-negative cells selected for CCR7, without terminally differentiated effector memory CD45RA+ cells. Material: naive CD8+ T cells sorted from blood. This TCR came from a man aged 18 to 30 in good health. The chain uses TRBV9 and TRBJ2-7; 12 nucleotides align to TRBD2. The CDR3: CASSPGLAGHSYEQYF. The CDR3 region has the DNA TGTGCCAGCAGCCCTGGACTAGCGGGGCACTCCTACGAGCAGTACTTC.